This paragraph covers one T cell receptor beta chain sequence. The target antigen is unknown. These data belong to a study of early T cells in non-severe SARS-CoV-2 infection. The TCR library protocol was used to attach unique molecular identifiers. These identifiers were attached to individual cDNA molecules. TCRdb used MiXCR to reprocess the 5' RACE reads, holding one entry per CDR3 protein. Found here are around 47,000 distinct CDR3 sequences, approximately 10% of them singletons; the top ten hold around a fifth. Findings of the study overall: Private and CD4 specificities were missed by VDJdb matching, which favored anti-spike CD8 responses.

V was pared by 4 bases and J by 5 bases, with 10 bases between. CDR1 and CDR2 from the germline V gene are SGHRS and YFSETQ. The CDR3 runs to 14 residues. The TCR originated in an adult who was a healthcare worker with PCR-confirmed SARS-CoV-2 infection or an uninfected control (not recorded which). J is TRBJ1-6 and V is TRBV5-1; no clear D. The sequenced sample was whole blood. The chain's CDR3 is CASSTDGNNSPLHF. The CDR3 bases are TGCGCCAGCAGCACCGATGGGAATAATTCACCCCTCCACTTT.